This entry is about one TCR beta chain. The germline V gene encodes CDR1 MNHEY and CDR2 SVGAGI. V dropped 5 bases and J dropped 4 bases, with 12 bases sitting between them. The CDR3 has 14 residues. The source of the sample is a study of blood T cell repertoires in COVID-19. Turning to the study itself: Donors in the United States, Italy and Spain gave samples during acute or convalescent COVID-19. PBMCs, B-cell-depleted T cells, or T cells were the source of the cDNA or gDNA that made up the material.

Under the authors' procedure: Amplification of reference gene primers was used by the study to estimate nucleated cell counts. Sequencing used immunoSEQ multiplex PCR; TCRdb keeps in-frame clones, though not all of them. V and J calls and clone size are copied from that table; D and trimming were computed from the DNA. In the table there are 210,000 or so clones, 92% of which are singletons. The sequenced material came from peripheral blood. The chain recombines TRBV6-5 with TRBJ1-5; TRBD1 is a possible D gene (5 bases). This receptor was obtained from a man aged 30-40 years with acute or convalescent COVID-19. The CDR3, as DNA: TGTGCCAGCAGTACCGGTGGGGCAAATCAGCCCCAGCATTTT. The encoded protein is CASSTGGANQPQHF.